These T cell receptor beta chains were read from a single sample in a study of blood T cell repertoires in COVID-19. Sequencing was performed with immunoSEQ multiplex PCR; in TCRdb, only in-frame clones are kept and a portion is missing. The sample includes roughly 230,000 clones, about 85% of them seen just once. Sequencing was done on a sample of PBMCs or T cells enriched from blood (not recorded which). The receptors here all came from a woman in her forties or fifties who had been exposed to COVID-19. Both conserved end residues are part of each CDR3. The order of the fields is D gene, J gene, V gene, clone size, CDR3 DNA, CDR3 protein. D genes are given only for firm matches. Some rows have no size entry. The others give once, few or many, or a class for an expanded clone.

TRBD1 TRBJ1-6 TRBV19 NA TGTGCCAGTAGTATTGCGTGGACAGGGAGCTCCTATAATTCACCCCTCCACTTT CASSIAWTGSSYNSPLHF
TRBD1 TRBJ1-2 TRBV27 NA TGTGCCAGCAGTTTGGACAGGGTGAACTATGGCTACACCTTC CASSLDRVNYGYTF
TRBD1 TRBJ1-1 TRBV29-1 NA TGCAGCGTTCCCGACAGGGGAGGTTGGAACACTGAAGCTTTCTTT CSVPDRGGWNTEAFF
NA TRBJ1-1 TRBV5-4 NA TGTGCCAGCAGCTTGGTTGGGCCCAACACTGAAGCTTTCTTT CASSLVGPNTEAFF
NA TRBJ1-1 TRBV21-1 NA TGTGCCAGCAGCTCCCGTCGACAGGCGAACACTGAAGCTTTCTTT CASSSRRQANTEAFF
TRBD1 TRBJ1-2 TRBV12-3/TRBV12-4 NA TGTACCAGCAGTCAGGGGGCTTCTGGCTACACCTTC CTSSQGASGYTF
NA TRBJ1-5 TRBV19 NA TGTGCCAGTAGCGGACAGTGGTATAGCAATCAGCCCCAGCATTTT CASSGQWYSNQPQHF
TRBD1 TRBJ1-1 TRBV5-1 NA TGCGCCAGCAGCCGCGGACAGGGGAGGGTCATGAACACTGAAGCTTTCTTT CASSRGQGRVMNTEAFF
NA TRBJ1-3 TRBV19 NA TGTGCCAGTAGTATTGGGGGCGGATTCACTGGAAACACCATATATTTT CASSIGGGFTGNTIYF
NA TRBJ2-5 TRBV29-1 NA TGCAGCGTTGAAACAAATTCTCCGGAGACCCAGTACTTC CSVETNSPETQYF
NA TRBJ2-3 TRBV5-1 NA TGCGCCAGCAGCTTGGGCGGGGTGCCCACAGATACGCAGTATTTT CASSLGGVPTDTQYF
NA TRBJ1-2 TRBV13 NA TGTGCCAGCAGCTTCCTCCGGGACAAGGGCTACACCTTC CASSFLRDKGYTF
NA TRBJ1-1 TRBV11-2 NA TGTGCCAGCAGCTTTTTGGGCTCAAACACTGAAGCTTTCTTT CASSFLGSNTEAFF
NA TRBJ1-2 TRBV19 NA TGTGCCAGTCAGCCGACCAGGGTCGACTATGGCTACACCTTC CASQPTRVDYGYTF
NA TRBJ1-5 TRBV9 NA TGTGCCAGCAGCGTAGGTGGCTTTAATCAGCCCCAGCATTTT CASSVGGFNQPQHF
TRBD1 TRBJ2-1 TRBV11-2 few TGTGCCAGCAGCTTCTTTCGGGACAGGGTTAATGAGCAGTTCTTC CASSFFRDRVNEQFF
NA TRBJ2-5 TRBV2 NA TGTGCCAGCATGGGCGGGGCGACCCAGTACTTC CASMGGATQYF
NA TRBJ1-5 TRBV10-3 few TGTGCCATCAGGGGGGGTAGCAATCAGCCCCAGCATTTT CAIRGGSNQPQHF
NA TRBJ1-1 TRBV6-2/TRBV6-3 NA TGTGCCAGCAGTTGGGCGAACACTGAAGCTTTCTTT CASSWANTEAFF
TRBD2 TRBJ2-2 TRBV6-2/TRBV6-3 NA TGTGCCAGCAGTTACTCGCCTAGCGGGGGCTACACCGGGGAGCTGTTTTTT CASSYSPSGGYTGELFF
NA TRBJ2-7 TRBV5-6 once TGTGCCAGCAGCTTGGTAGGCCAGGCACAGTACTTC CASSLVGQAQYF
NA TRBJ2-1 TRBV12-1 NA TGTGCCAGCAGCTTGGGGCAGTTTTACAATGAGCAGTTCTTC CASSLGQFYNEQFF
TRBD1 TRBJ1-6 TRBV28 NA TGTGCCAGCAGCTCTCGGACAGGGGTTTATAATTCACCCCTCCACTTT CASSSRTGVYNSPLHF
TRBD1 TRBJ1-1 TRBV7-3 NA TGTGCCAGGTCCCTACCCGGGACAGGCCAAATGAACACTGAAGCTTTCTTT CARSLPGTGQMNTEAFF
NA TRBJ1-5 TRBV3-1/TRBV3-2 NA TGTGCCAGCAGCCCGGGGGGGTATAGCAATCAGCCCCAGCATTTT CASSPGGYSNQPQHF
NA TRBJ1-5 TRBV6-6 NA TGTGCCAGCAGTTACCAGGGGAGATCACGGCCCCAGCATTTT CASSYQGRSRPQHF
NA TRBJ1-2 TRBV4-1 NA TGCGCCAGCAGCCAAGCAGACGACATCCATGGCTACACCTTC CASSQADDIHGYTF
NA TRBJ1-2 TRBV5-4 NA TGTGCCAGCAGGCAAACAGGGAGGGCTAACTATGGCTACACCTTC CASRQTGRANYGYTF
NA TRBJ2-6 TRBV28 NA TGTGCCAGCAGTCTCCCCGGTGCTGGGGCCAACGTCCTGACTTTC CASSLPGAGANVLTF
NA TRBJ1-3 TRBV7-9 NA TGTGCCAGCAGCAAATGGGGGGAAAAAAACACCATATATTTT CASSKWGEKNTIYF
NA TRBJ2-1 TRBV24-1 NA TGTGCCACCAGTGATTTTTACGGGGATAGCTCCTACAATGAGCAGTTCTTC CATSDFYGDSSYNEQFF
TRBD1 TRBJ2-7 TRBV4-3 NA TGCGCCAGCAGCCAAGAACTGGGACAGGGCTACGAGCAGTACTTC CASSQELGQGYEQYF
NA TRBJ1-1 TRBV5-1 NA TGCGCCCGCAGCTTGGGGCGGGGGGGCGGCAGCACTGAAGCTTTCTTT CARSLGRGGGSTEAFF
NA TRBJ1-1 TRBV27 NA TGTGCCAGCTCTCTGACAGGGAACACTGAAGCTTTCTTT CASSLTGNTEAFF
TRBD1 TRBJ1-1 TRBV5-1 few TGCGCCAGCAGCCGCTTGGGGACAGGGGAAGGCACTGAAGCTTTCTTT CASSRLGTGEGTEAFF
NA TRBJ2-5 TRBV4-3 few TGCGCCAGCAGCCAAGCGCGGGCGGGGGAGACCCAGTACTTC CASSQARAGETQYF
NA TRBJ2-6 TRBV10-3 NA TGTGCCATCAGTGAGAGTGAAGCAGGGAACTTTGGGGCCAACGTCCTGACTTTC CAISESEAGNFGANVLTF
NA TRBJ1-1 TRBV2 NA TGTGCCAGCAGTAACGCTAGGAACACTGAAGCTTTCTTT CASSNARNTEAFF
TRBD1 TRBJ1-1 TRBV18 NA TGTGCCAGCTCACCACCGACAGGGCGCGCTGAAGCTTTCTTT CASSPPTGRAEAFF
NA TRBJ1-4 TRBV5-4 NA TGTGCCAGCAGCTCAGCGAGCGGACGGACTAATGAAAAACTGTTTTTT CASSSASGRTNEKLFF
TRBD1 TRBJ2-3 TRBV28 NA TGTGCCAGCAGTCCCCGGGACAGGACAGATACGCAGTATTTT CASSPRDRTDTQYF
TRBD1 TRBJ1-6 TRBV2 few TGTGCCAGCAGTGAATTGGAACAGGGGAATTCACCCCTCCACTTT CASSELEQGNSPLHF
NA TRBJ2-7 TRBV18 NA TGTGCCAGCTCTTCCGGGACCTACGAGCAGTACTTC CASSSGTYEQYF
NA TRBJ1-1 TRBV12-3/TRBV12-4 NA TGTGCCAGCGGCCGATTTCTGAACACTGAAGCTTTCTTT CASGRFLNTEAFF
NA TRBJ2-7 TRBV18 NA TGTGCCAGCTCACCAGGGAGGAACGAGCAGTACTTC CASSPGRNEQYF
NA TRBJ1-1 TRBV7-9 NA TGTGCCAGCAGCTTTTTGACAGGGAACACTGAAGCTTTCTTT CASSFLTGNTEAFF
NA TRBJ1-3 TRBV6-1 few TGTGCCAGCAGTGATAGTACCTACTTCTCTGGAAACACCATATATTTT CASSDSTYFSGNTIYF
TRBD1 TRBJ2-1 TRBV9 NA TGTGCCAGCAGCGTAGAGGGACAGGGAAACAATGAGCAGTTCTTC CASSVEGQGNNEQFF